A single sample is the source of the 17 T cell receptor beta chains below, sequenced in a study of blood T cell repertoires in COVID-19 (dated by TCRdb to 2018 to 2020). The library relied on the immunoSEQ multiplex PCR assay. TCRdb's version of the immuneACCESS table is confined to in-frame rearrangements and falls short of the full clone set. An unresolved V gene accounts for under half of the shortfall where checked; the remainder is of unknown origin. A total of 100,000 to 150,000 clones appear in this sample, roughly 91% of them only once. The top ten clonotypes cover around 19% of the sample. The sequencing sample was made of peripheral blood. These receptor sequences come from a man between 50 and 59 years old with active or convalescent COVID-19.

This clone was detected once. The chain couples TRBV12-5 to TRBJ1-4, with 9 nucleotides matching TRBD1. Trimming at V came to 1 base and at J to 5 bases, leaving 5 bases not matched to a gene. Germline values: CDR1 LGHNT, CDR2 FRNRAP. This CDR3 region has 16 residues. The CDR3 spells CASGLGTGGTNEKLFF. The CDR3 DNA is TGTGCTAGTGGTTTGGGAACAGGGGGCACCAATGAAAAACTGTTTTTT.

This sequence joins TRBV10-3 and TRBJ2-5; 10 bases agree with TRBD2. CDR1 is ENHRY and CDR2 is SYGVKD in the germline V gene. Trimming took 6 bases from V and 5 from J; bases not matched to a gene: 9. CDR3 length: 15 amino acids. The chain's CDR3 is CAIRQSGGAGETQYF. DNA of the CDR3: TGTGCCATCAGGCAAAGCGGGGGGGCAGGGGAGACCCAGTACTTC.

The gene calls are TRBV10-3 and TRBJ1-6; 9 bases align to TRBD1. The CDR3 loop spans 14 amino acids. After removal of 8 bases from V and 9 bases from J, the junction contained 8 bases not matched to a gene. CDR1 is ENHRY and CDR2 is SYGVKD in the germline V gene. The DNA for the CDR3 is TGTGCCATCCGATCCGGGACAGGGAGTTCACCCCTCCACTTT. Its translation is CAIRSGTGSSPLHF.

In its sample, this clone was seen once. This chain connects TRBV30 to TRBJ2-3, with 7 bases that match TRBD2. Germline CDR1 GTSNPN, CDR2 SVGIG (reference sequence). The CDR3 runs to 13 residues. Trimming took 3 bases from V and 6 from J; bases not matched to a gene: 6. Here the CDR3 DNA reads TGTGCCTGGAGGGGGGGGACCTGGGATACGCAGTATTTT. Its protein product is CAWRGGTWDTQYF. The variable domain in full, completed from reference TRBV30 and TRBJ2-3, reads SQTIHQWPATLVQPVGSPLSLECTVEGTSNPNLYWYRQAAGRGLQLLFYSVGIGQISSEVPQNLSASRPQDRQFILSSKKLLLSDSGFYLCAWRGGTWDTQYFGPGTRLTVL.

The chain has TRBV6-5 and TRBJ1-4; tentative D call: TRBD1 (6 bases). V was cut by 5 bases and J by 4 bases, with 11 bases left in between. Germline assignment: CDR1 MNHEY and CDR2 SVGAGI. The length of the CDR3 is 14 residues. The CDR3 DNA reads TGTGCCAGCAGTAACCGACAGGATAATGAAAAACTGTTTTTT. It yields the protein CASSNRQDNEKLFF.

V gene TRBV19 combines with J gene TRBJ2-2; 7 bases match TRBD1. J lost 6 bases, V lost 9 bases, and 7 bases had no gene match. The CDR3 is 13 residues long. Germline values: CDR1 LNHDA, CDR2 SQIVND (reference sequence). CDR3 bases: TGTGCCAGCAGAGATCAGGGGGCCGGGGAGCTGTTTTTT. Translating it yields CASRDQGAGELFF.

This clone appeared once. This sequence joins TRBV14 and TRBJ1-2, with TRBD1 identical over 7 bases. This CDR3 is 14 amino acids long. With 1 base clipped from V and 6 bases from J, the junction kept 5 bases outside the gene matches. The V gene's germline CDR1 is SGHDN and CDR2 FVKESK. CDR3 region: CASSQVGTVHGYTF. The CDR3 coding sequence is TGTGCCAGCAGCCAAGTCGGGACAGTTCATGGCTACACCTTC. The complete variable domain, with remaining parts taken from reference TRBV14 and TRBJ1-2, reads EAGVTQFPSHSVIEKGQTVTLRCDPISGHDNLYWYRRVMGKEIKFLLHFVKESKQDESGMPNNRFLAERTGGTYSTLKVQPAELEDSGVYFCASSQVGTVHGYTFGSGTRLTVV.

The chain combines TRBV18 with TRBJ2-5; D gene uncertain. Trimming removed 2 bases from V and 2 bases from J, with 9 bases in between. Germline-derived CDR1 and CDR2 are KGHSH and LQKENI. The length of the CDR3 is 14 residues. The CDR3 is CASSPSSRQETQYF. The CDR3 coding sequence is TGTGCCAGCTCACCATCATCCAGGCAAGAGACCCAGTACTTC. Using reference TRBV18 and TRBJ2-5 for the parts outside the CDR3, the full variable domain is NAGVMQNPRHLVRRRGQEARLRCSPMKGHSHVYWYRQLPEEGLKFMVYLQKENIIDESGMPKERFSAEFPKEGPSILRIQQVVRGDSAAYFCASSPSSRQETQYFGPGTRLLVL.

This chain connects TRBV4-1 to TRBJ2-1, with 7 positions matching TRBD1. The J segment lost 6 bases and the V segment lost 1 base, leaving 15 bases of the junction unmatched. The CDR3 has 18 amino acids. The germline V gene encodes CDR1 MGHRA and CDR2 YSYEKL. The CDR3 sequence is CASSQVVVSGQNSNEQFF. CDR3 sequence (DNA): TGCGCCAGCAGCCAAGTTGTAGTATCGGGACAGAACTCCAATGAGCAGTTCTTC.

The CDR3 coding sequence is TGTGCCAGCATTTGGGAGAAGTCTAATGAAAAACTGTTTTTT. It specifies CASIWEKSNEKLFF. This chain joins TRBV2 and TRBJ1-4; D not certain. Germline V gene lookup returns CDR1 SNHLY and CDR2 FYNNEI. This CDR3 is built from 14 residues. V dropped 7 bases and J dropped 3 bases, with 12 bases sitting between them.

The gene calls are TRBV6-6 and TRBJ2-3, with TRBD2 matching over 8 bases. CDR3 length: 18 amino acids. V shed 5 bases and J 0 bases; nucleotides not matched to a gene: 13. Germline V CDR1 and CDR2: MNHNY, SVGAGI (reference sequence). Here the CDR3 DNA reads TGTGCCAGCAGTCCGGTAGAGACTAGCGTATTGAGCACAGATACGCAGTATTTT. Translated: CASSPVETSVLSTDTQYF.

The chain carries TRBV11-2 and TRBJ2-7, with TRBD1 identical over 8 bases. This CDR3 is built from 14 residues. V shed 1 base, J shed 5 bases, and the junction held 4 bases outside the gene matches. The germline V gene encodes CDR1 SGHAT and CDR2 FQNNGV. CDR3 region: CASSLGQGRNEQYF. The CDR3 region has the DNA TGTGCCAGCAGCTTAGGACAGGGGCGCAACGAGCAGTACTTC.

This clone was counted a single time. V gene TRBV19 combines with J gene TRBJ2-3; D unclear. The CDR3 is made up of 13 amino acids. V lost 5 bases, J lost 6 bases, and 12 bases lay in between. The V gene's germline CDR1 is LNHDA and CDR2 SQIVND (reference sequence). The CDR3 loop reads CASSPKVADTQYF. The CDR3 DNA follows: TGTGCCAGTAGTCCGAAGGTAGCCGATACGCAGTATTTT.

This chain links TRBV19 with TRBJ1-5, with a weak D call TRBD1 (6 bases). V dropped 6 bases and J dropped 6 bases, with 18 bases sitting between them. CDR3 length: 15 amino acids. CDR1 is LNHDA and CDR2 is SQIVND in the germline V gene (reference sequence). The CDR3 here is CASRLDTGFGQPQHF. CDR3 nucleotides: TGTGCCAGTAGACTCGACACAGGGTTTGGTCAGCCCCAGCATTTT.

This clone was recorded only once. This chain links TRBV4-1 with TRBJ2-3; 7 bases map to TRBD1. Trimming cost V 0 bases and J 0 bases; bases outside gene matches: 6. This CDR3 comprises 17 residues. The germline CDR1 and CDR2 sequences are MGHRA and YSYEKL. This CDR3 is CASSQDSTGDSTDTQYF. CDR3 coding DNA: TGCGCCAGCAGCCAAGATTCAACAGGGGATAGCACAGATACGCAGTATTTT.

The chain carries TRBV11-2 and TRBJ1-1, with 8 bases that match TRBD1. The germline V gene encodes CDR1 SGHAT and CDR2 FQNNGV. This CDR3 comprises 15 residues. The J segment lost 1 base and the V segment lost 5 bases, leaving 6 bases of the junction unmatched. The CDR3 nucleotides are TGTGCCAGCAGCGCTCAGACAGGGGAGAACACTGAAGCTTTCTTT. This encodes CASSAQTGENTEAFF.

The chain combines TRBV11-3 with TRBJ1-1, with D maybe TRBD1 (5 bases). This CDR3 comprises 17 residues. V was shortened by 0 bases and J by 7 bases, with 21 bases between the two germline ends. Per the germline V gene, CDR1 is SGHNT and CDR2 is YENEEA. The CDR3 spells CASSLDHLTASKSEAFF. DNA for the CDR3: TGTGCCAGCAGCTTAGATCACCTGACAGCCTCCAAGAGTGAAGCTTTCTTT. Drawing the rest from reference TRBV11-3 and TRBJ1-1, the complete variable domain is EAGVVQSPRYKIIEKKQPVAFWCNPISGHNTLYWYLQNLGQGPELLIRYENEEAVDDSQLPKDRFSAERLKGVDSTLKIQPAELGDSAVYLCASSLDHLTASKSEAFFGQGTRLTVV.